Below are 10 T cell receptor beta chains sequenced from a single sample in a study of blood T cell repertoires in COVID-19. Repertoires were generated with immunoSEQ multiplex PCR, while TCRdb's copy carries only in-frame clones and drops some. Found here are some 340,000 clones, around 88% of them singletons; the top ten hold 2.5% to 3.5%. Specimen: peripheral blood. Receptor source: a man in his thirties or forties with active or convalescent COVID-19.

This sequence joins TRBV10-3 and TRBJ1-1, with 8 bases that match TRBD1. CDR3 size: 16 residues. V was pared by 0 bases and J by 4 bases, with 7 bases of the junction left unmatched. Germline-derived CDR1 and CDR2 are ENHRY and SYGVKD. The CDR3 region is CAISESRGLWFTEAFF. CDR3 bases: TGTGCCATCAGTGAGTCCAGGGGGCTGTGGTTCACTGAAGCTTTCTTT.

The rearrangement links TRBV4-1 to TRBJ2-3; TRBD2 is a possible D gene (7 bases). This CDR3 region has 15 residues. Trimming took 1 base from V and 5 from J, leaving 13 bases between them. Germline lookup yields CDR1 MGHRA and CDR2 YSYEKL. CDR3 in amino acids: CASSQVGGAGDTQYF. In DNA form, the CDR3 reads TGCGCCAGCAGCCAAGTTGGGGGGGCAGGAGATACGCAGTATTTT.

The rearrangement uses TRBV5-1 and TRBJ2-1; 13 bases match TRBD2. Germline values: CDR1 SGHRS, CDR2 YFSETQ. The CDR3 length is 18 residues. Trimming at V came to 2 bases and at J to 6 bases, leaving 11 bases not matched to a gene. The CDR3 reads CASSFQPRTSGSVNEQFF. Here the CDR3 DNA reads TGCGCCAGCAGCTTCCAACCCCGGACTAGCGGGAGTGTCAATGAGCAGTTCTTC.

The rearrangement links TRBV28 to TRBJ2-1; 9 bases fit TRBD1. Germline V gene lookup returns CDR1 MDHEN and CDR2 SYDVKM. J gave up 8 bases and V 5 bases, and 13 bases lay outside the gene matches. The CDR3 has 16 amino acids. CDR3 residues: CASSPPDRGAGDEQFF. CDR3 in DNA: TGTGCCAGCAGTCCACCGGACAGGGGAGCAGGCGATGAGCAGTTCTTC.

The V gene is TRBV13, the J gene TRBJ1-5, with D hard to call. Germline CDR1 and CDR2: PRHDT and FYEKMQ (reference sequence). The CDR3 is made up of 15 amino acids. With 2 bases removed from V and 0 bases from J, the gap between germline ends came to 8 bases. The CDR3 DNA is TGTGCCAGCAGCTTACGACGGGATAGCAATCAGCCCCAGCATTTT. Encoded protein: CASSLRRDSNQPQHF.

This clone appeared once. This sequence joins TRBV5-1 and TRBJ2-2; possible D gene TRBD1, 5 bases. Trimming removed 1 base from V and 2 bases from J, with 6 bases in between. CDR1 and CDR2 from the germline V gene are SGHRS and YFSETQ. The CDR3 contains 14 residues. CDR3 sequence (DNA): TGCGCCAGCAGCTTGCAGGGCAACACCGGGGAGCTGTTTTTT. Translated, it gives CASSLQGNTGELFF.

V is TRBV9 and J is TRBJ1-2; TRBD1 is a possible D gene (5 bases). The CDR3 runs 13 residues. The V gene lost 0 bases and the J gene lost 6 bases, with 9 bases spanning the gap. Germline-derived CDR1 and CDR2 are SGDLS and YYNGEE. CDR3 DNA: TGTGCCAGCAGCGTAGTTTCGACAGATGGCTACACCTTC. This codes for CASSVVSTDGYTF.

This chain uses TRBV4-3 with TRBJ1-2, with 10 bases lining up with TRBD1. Germline V lookup: CDR1 LGHNA, CDR2 YSLEER. V gave up 3 bases and J gave up 8 bases; unmatched junction bases: 15. This CDR3 contains 17 residues. CDR3 sequence: CASSQSDPGQGMWGYTF. CDR3 nucleotide sequence: TGCGCCAGCAGCCAGTCCGATCCGGGACAGGGGATGTGGGGCTACACCTTC.

The chain recombines TRBV11-3 with TRBJ2-5, with a possible D match to TRBD2 (6 bases). V lost 6 bases, J lost 1 base, and 12 bases lay in between. Per germline, CDR1 SGHNT and CDR2 YENEEA. The CDR3 runs 14 residues. The DNA of the CDR3 is TGTGCCAGCAGTCCCGGGACTGGCCAAGAGACCCAGTACTTC. It yields the protein CASSPGTGQETQYF.

The chain carries TRBV7-2 and TRBJ1-5; D remains unclear. Germline loops: CDR1 SGHTA, CDR2 FQGNSA. V gave up 2 bases and J gave up 4 bases, with 9 bases separating them. The CDR3 loop spans 14 amino acids. The CDR3 loop is CASSLTQFNQPQHF. Written as DNA, the CDR3 is TGTGCCAGCAGCTTAACGCAGTTTAATCAGCCCCAGCATTTT. Full variable domain (rest looked up from reference TRBV7-2 and TRBJ1-5): GAGVSQSPSNKVTEKGKDVELRCDPISGHTALYWYRQSLGQGLEFLIYFQGNSAPDKSGLPSDRFSAERTGGSVSTLTIQRTQQEDSAVYLCASSLTQFNQPQHFGDGTRLSIL.